This TCR beta chain was recorded in a study of T-cell memory formation after mild COVID-19. Points on this clonotype: Its target is unknown.

V lost 4 bases to trimming and J lost 3 bases, with 12 bases between them. Germline lookup yields CDR1 DFQATT and CDR2 SNEGSKA (reference sequence). The CDR3 totals 13 residues. Overall study findings and caveats: Second-wave clones peaking on day 37 lacked confirmed SARS-CoV-2 specificity. Pre-infection memory contained some responding clones, which suggested that cross-reactive memory had joined. CD4/CD8 balance characterized clones contracting day 15 to 85, and CD4+ skew characterized later expanders.

TCRdb used MiXCR to reprocess the 5' RACE reads, holding one entry per CDR3 protein. The sample carries under 200,000 distinct CDR3 sequences, 25% to 40% recorded once. The chain links TRBV20-1 to TRBJ2-5, with D tentatively TRBD1 (6 bases). The sequenced material came from PBMCs or a T cell subset sorted from them (not recorded which). This TCR was recovered from an adult woman who had mild COVID-19 (a few samples of this study predate the infection). Cell type and time point are not known. CDR3 in amino acids: CSANREWEETQYF. As DNA, the CDR3 is TGCAGTGCTAACAGGGAATGGGAAGAGACCCAGTACTTC.